Listed here are 4 T cell receptor beta chains from one sample, sequenced in a study of blood T cells in healthy people across ages. A second PCR of about 7 to 11 cycles used a sample-barcoded 5' primer and a J-beta primer mix. TCRdb reprocessed the 5' RACE reads with MiXCR, giving one entry per CDR3 protein. The data contain around 1,800,000 distinct CDR3 sequences, 30% to 40% of them seen just once; the ten biggest clones take up 20% to 25%. Material: blood. The receptors shown here come from a human donor in good health.

This rearrangement joins TRBV5-1 to TRBJ1-1, with D perhaps TRBD1 (5 bases). The CDR3 length is 14 residues. CDR1 is SGHRS, CDR2 YFSETQ, per germline. Trimming cost V 1 base and J 1 base, with 8 bases left between them. In DNA, the CDR3 is TGCGCCAGCAGCTTGTGGGACGGGAACACTGAAGCTTTCTTT. Translated, it gives CASSLWDGNTEAFF.

This clonotype was seen a handful of times. The V call is TRBV30, the J call TRBJ2-7; D not certain. The CDR3 has 11 residues. Germline V gene data show CDR1 as GTSNPN and CDR2 as SVGIG (reference sequence). Between the trimmed V and J ends, which lost 3 bases and 1 base, there was a span of 4 bases. CDR3 sequence: CAWRGSYEQYF. In nucleotides, the CDR3 is TGTGCCTGGAGGGGTTCCTACGAGCAGTACTTC.

The chain carries TRBV7-2 and TRBJ2-5, with TRBD2 as a possible D gene (6 bases). The CDR3 spans 14 residues. In germline, CDR1 is SGHTA, CDR2 FQGNSA. V dropped 4 bases and J dropped 2 bases, with 11 bases sitting between them. Here the CDR3 DNA reads TGTGCCAGCAGCTCCCCCGGGGGACAAGAGACCCAGTACTTC. Residues: CASSSPGGQETQYF. Variable domain in full (rest from reference TRBV7-2 and TRBJ2-5): GAGVSQSPSNKVTEKGKDVELRCDPISGHTALYWYRQSLGQGLEFLIYFQGNSAPDKSGLPSDRFSAERTGGSVSTLTIQRTQQEDSAVYLCASSSPGGQETQYFGPGTRLLVL.

This clonotype was found many times. The CDR3 sequence: CASSLMGQETYEQYF. In DNA, the CDR3 is TGTGCCAGCAGCTTAATGGGACAGGAAACCTACGAGCAGTACTTC. The gene calls are TRBV7-2 and TRBJ2-7; 8 bases are a match to TRBD1. The CDR3 totals 15 residues. With 2 bases clipped from V and 2 bases from J, the junction kept 5 bases outside the gene matches. Germline CDR1 is SGHTA and CDR2 is FQGNSA.